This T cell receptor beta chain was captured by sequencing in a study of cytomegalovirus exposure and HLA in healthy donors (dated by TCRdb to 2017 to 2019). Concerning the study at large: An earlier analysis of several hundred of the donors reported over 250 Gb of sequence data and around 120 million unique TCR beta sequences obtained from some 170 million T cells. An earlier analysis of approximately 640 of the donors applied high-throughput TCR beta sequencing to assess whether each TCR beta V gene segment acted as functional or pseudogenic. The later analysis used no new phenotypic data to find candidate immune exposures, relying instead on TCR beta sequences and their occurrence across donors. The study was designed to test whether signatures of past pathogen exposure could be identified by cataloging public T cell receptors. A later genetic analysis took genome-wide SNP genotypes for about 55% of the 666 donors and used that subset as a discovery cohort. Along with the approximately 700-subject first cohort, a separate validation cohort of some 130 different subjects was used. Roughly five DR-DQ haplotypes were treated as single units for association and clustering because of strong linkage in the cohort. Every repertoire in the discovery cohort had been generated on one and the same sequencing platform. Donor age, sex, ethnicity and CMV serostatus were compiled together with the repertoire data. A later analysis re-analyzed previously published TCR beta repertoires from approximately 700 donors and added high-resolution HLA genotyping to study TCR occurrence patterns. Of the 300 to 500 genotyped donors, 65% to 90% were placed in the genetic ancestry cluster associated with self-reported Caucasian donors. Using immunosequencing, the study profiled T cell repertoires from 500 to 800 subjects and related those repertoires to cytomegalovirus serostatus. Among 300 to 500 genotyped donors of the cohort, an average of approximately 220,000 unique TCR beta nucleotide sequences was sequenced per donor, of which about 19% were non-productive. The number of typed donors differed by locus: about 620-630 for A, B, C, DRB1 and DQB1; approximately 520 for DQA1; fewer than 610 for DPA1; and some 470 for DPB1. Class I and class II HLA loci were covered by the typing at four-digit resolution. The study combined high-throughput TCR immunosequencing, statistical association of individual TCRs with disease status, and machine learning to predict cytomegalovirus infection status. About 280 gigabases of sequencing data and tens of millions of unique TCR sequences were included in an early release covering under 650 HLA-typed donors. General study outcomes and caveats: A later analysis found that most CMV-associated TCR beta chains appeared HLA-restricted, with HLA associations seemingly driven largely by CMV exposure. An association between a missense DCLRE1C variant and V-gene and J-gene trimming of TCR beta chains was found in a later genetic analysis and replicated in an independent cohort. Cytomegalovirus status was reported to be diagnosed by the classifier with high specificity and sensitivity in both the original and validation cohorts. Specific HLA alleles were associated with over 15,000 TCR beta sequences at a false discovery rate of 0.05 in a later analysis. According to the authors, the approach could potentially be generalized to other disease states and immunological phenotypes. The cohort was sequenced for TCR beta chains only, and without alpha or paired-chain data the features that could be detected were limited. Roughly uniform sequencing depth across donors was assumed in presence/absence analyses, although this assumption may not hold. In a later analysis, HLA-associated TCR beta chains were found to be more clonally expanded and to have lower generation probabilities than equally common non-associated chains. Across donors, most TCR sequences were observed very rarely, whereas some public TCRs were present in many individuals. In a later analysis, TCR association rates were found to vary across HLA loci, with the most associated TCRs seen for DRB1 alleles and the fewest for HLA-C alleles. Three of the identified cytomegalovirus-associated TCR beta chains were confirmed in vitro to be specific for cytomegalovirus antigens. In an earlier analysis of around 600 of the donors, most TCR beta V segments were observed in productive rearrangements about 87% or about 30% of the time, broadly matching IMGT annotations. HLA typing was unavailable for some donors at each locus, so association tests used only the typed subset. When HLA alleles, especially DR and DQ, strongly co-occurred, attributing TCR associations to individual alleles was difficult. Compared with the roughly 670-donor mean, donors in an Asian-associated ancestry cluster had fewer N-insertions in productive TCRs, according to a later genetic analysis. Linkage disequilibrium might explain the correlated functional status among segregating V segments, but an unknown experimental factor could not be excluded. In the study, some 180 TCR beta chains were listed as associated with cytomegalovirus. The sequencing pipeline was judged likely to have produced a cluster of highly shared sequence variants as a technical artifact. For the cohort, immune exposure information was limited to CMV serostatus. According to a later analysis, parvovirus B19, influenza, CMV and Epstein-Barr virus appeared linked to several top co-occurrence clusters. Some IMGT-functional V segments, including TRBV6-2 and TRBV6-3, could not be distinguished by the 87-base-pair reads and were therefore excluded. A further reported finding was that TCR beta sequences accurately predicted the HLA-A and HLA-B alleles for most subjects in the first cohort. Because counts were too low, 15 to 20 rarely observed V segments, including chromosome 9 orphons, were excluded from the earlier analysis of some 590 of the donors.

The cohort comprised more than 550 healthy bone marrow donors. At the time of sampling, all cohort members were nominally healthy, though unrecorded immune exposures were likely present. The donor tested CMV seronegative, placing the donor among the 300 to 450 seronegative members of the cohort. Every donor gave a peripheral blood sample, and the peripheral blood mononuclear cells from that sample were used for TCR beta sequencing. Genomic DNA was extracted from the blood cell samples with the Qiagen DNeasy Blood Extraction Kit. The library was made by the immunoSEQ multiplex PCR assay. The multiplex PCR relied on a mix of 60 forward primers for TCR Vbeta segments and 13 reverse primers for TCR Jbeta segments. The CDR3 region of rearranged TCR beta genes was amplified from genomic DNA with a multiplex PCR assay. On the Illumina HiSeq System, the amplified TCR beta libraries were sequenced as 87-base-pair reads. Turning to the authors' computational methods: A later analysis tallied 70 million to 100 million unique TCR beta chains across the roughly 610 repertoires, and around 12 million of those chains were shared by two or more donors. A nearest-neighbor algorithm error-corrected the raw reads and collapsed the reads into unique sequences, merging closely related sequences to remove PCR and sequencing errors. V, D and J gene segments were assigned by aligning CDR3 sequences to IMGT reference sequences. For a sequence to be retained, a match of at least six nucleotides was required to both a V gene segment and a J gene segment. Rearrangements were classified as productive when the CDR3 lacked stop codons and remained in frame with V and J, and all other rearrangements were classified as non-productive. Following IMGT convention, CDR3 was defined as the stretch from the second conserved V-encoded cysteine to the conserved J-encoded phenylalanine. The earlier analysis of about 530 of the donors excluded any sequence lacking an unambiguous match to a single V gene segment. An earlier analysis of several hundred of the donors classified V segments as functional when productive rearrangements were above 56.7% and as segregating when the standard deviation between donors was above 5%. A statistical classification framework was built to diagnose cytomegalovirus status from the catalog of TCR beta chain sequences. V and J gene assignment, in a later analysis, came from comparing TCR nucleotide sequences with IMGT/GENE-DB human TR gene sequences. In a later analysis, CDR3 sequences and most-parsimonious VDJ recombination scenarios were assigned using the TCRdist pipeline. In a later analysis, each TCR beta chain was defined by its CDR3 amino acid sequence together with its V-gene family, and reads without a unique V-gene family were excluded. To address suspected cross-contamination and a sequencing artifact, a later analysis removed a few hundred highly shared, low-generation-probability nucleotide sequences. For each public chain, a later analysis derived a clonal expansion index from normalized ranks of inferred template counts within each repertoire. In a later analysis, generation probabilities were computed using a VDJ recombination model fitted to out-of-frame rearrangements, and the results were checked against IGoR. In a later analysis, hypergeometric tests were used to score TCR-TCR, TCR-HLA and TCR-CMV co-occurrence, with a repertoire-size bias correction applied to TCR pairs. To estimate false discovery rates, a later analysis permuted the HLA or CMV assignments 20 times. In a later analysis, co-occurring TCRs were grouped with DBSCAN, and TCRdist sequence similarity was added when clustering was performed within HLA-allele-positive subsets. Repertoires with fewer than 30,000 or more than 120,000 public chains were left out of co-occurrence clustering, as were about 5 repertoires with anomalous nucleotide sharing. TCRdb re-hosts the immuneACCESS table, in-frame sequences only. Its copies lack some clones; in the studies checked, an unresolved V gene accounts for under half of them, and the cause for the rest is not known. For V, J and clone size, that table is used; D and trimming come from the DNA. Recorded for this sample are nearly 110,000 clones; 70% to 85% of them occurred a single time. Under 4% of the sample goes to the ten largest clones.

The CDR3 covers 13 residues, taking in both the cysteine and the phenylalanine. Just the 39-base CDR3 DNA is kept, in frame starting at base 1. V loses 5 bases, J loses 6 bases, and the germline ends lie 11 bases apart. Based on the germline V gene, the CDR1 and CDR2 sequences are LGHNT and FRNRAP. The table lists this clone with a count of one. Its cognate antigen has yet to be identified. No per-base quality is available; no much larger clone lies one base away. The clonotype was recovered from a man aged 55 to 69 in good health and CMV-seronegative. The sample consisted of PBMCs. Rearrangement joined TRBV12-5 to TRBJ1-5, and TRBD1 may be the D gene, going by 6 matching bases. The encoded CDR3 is CASGPTGIQPQHF. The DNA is TGTGCTAGTGGTCCAACAGGGATTCAGCCCCAGCATTTT.